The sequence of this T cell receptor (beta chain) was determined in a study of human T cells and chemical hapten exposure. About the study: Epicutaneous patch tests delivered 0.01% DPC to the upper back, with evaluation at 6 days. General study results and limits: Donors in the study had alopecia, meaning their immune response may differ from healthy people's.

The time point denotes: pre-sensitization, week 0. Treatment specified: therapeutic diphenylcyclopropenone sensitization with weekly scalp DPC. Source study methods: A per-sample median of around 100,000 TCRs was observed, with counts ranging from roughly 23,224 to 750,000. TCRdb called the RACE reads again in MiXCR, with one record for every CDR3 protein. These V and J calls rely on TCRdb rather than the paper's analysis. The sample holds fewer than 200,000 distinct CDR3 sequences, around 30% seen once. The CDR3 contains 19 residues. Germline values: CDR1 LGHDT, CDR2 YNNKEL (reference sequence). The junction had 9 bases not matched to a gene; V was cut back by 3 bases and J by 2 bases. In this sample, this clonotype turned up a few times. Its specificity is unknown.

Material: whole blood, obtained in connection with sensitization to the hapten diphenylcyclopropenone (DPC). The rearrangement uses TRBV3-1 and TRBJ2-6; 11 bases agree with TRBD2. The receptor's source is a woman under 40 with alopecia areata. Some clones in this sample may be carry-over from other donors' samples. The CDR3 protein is CASSHRNSGRATGANVLTF. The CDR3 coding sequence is TGTGCCAGCAGCCATCGAAATAGCGGGAGGGCCACTGGGGCCAACGTCCTGACTTTC.